Listed below are T cell receptor beta chains from one sample, sequenced in a study of blood T cell repertoires in COVID-19. The table came from immunoSEQ multiplex PCR; TCRdb's copy has only in-frame clones and leaves some out. The data hold tens of thousands of clones, with more than 75% observed a single time. Sequencing input: peripheral blood. These receptors came from a human donor in a cohort sampled during active COVID-19. The CDR3 runs from the conserved cysteine through the conserved F or W. Each record gives: clone size, D gene, V gene, J gene, CDR3 protein, CDR3 DNA. A D gene is named only where the DNA matches it firmly. Clone size, where shown, is once, few, many, or a class for clones that have expanded.

abundance: few; d_gene: TRBD1; v_gene: TRBV6-1; j_gene: TRBJ1-1; CDR3aa: CASSERQGQGTEAFF; CDR3nt: TGTGCCAGCAGTGAGAGACAGGGCCAAGGCACTGAAGCTTTCTTT
abundance: -; d_gene: TRBD1; v_gene: TRBV27; j_gene: TRBJ2-3; CDR3aa: CASSFGTGGTDTQYF; CDR3nt: TGTGCCAGCAGTTTCGGGACAGGGGGGACAGATACGCAGTATTTT
abundance: -; d_gene: TRBD2; v_gene: TRBV19; j_gene: TRBJ2-5; CDR3aa: CASRSLAGGWETQYF; CDR3nt: TGTGCCAGTAGATCACTAGCGGGAGGATGGGAGACCCAGTACTTC
abundance: few; d_gene: -; v_gene: TRBV11-2; j_gene: TRBJ2-7; CDR3aa: CASSLLYEQYF; CDR3nt: TGTGCCAGCAGCTTACTTTACGAGCAGTACTTC
abundance: -; d_gene: -; v_gene: TRBV14; j_gene: TRBJ2-7; CDR3aa: CASSHGDFYEQYF; CDR3nt: TGTGCCAGCAGCCATGGGGACTTCTACGAGCAGTACTTC
abundance: -; d_gene: -; v_gene: TRBV13; j_gene: TRBJ2-1; CDR3aa: CASSSSRGAPNEQFF; CDR3nt: TGTGCCAGCAGCTCGAGCCGGGGGGCGCCCAATGAGCAGTTCTTC
abundance: -; d_gene: -; v_gene: TRBV30; j_gene: TRBJ2-1; CDR3aa: CAWRRGLAGSYNEQFF; CDR3nt: TGTGCCTGGAGAAGGGGACTCGCCGGGTCCTACAATGAGCAGTTCTTC
abundance: -; d_gene: TRBD2; v_gene: TRBV5-4; j_gene: TRBJ2-7; CDR3aa: CASSRTSGRKEQYF; CDR3nt: TGTGCCAGCAGCCGGACTAGCGGGAGAAAGGAGCAGTACTTC
abundance: once; d_gene: -; v_gene: TRBV6-1; j_gene: TRBJ1-2; CDR3aa: CASSEQIGGGYTF; CDR3nt: TGTGCCAGCAGTGAACAAATCGGGGGAGGCTACACCTTC
abundance: -; d_gene: -; v_gene: TRBV27; j_gene: TRBJ2-2; CDR3aa: CASRRQNTGELFF; CDR3nt: TGTGCCAGCAGGAGACAGAACACCGGGGAGCTGTTTTTT
abundance: once; d_gene: TRBD2; v_gene: TRBV10-3; j_gene: TRBJ2-7; CDR3aa: CATRDYYEQYF; CDR3nt: TGTGCCACCAGGGACTACTACGAGCAGTACTTC
abundance: -; d_gene: TRBD1; v_gene: TRBV3-1/TRBV3-2; j_gene: TRBJ1-1; CDR3aa: CASSQDYGTATEAFF; CDR3nt: TGTGCCAGCAGCCAAGATTACGGGACAGCCACTGAAGCTTTCTTT
abundance: -; d_gene: TRBD1; v_gene: TRBV7-9; j_gene: TRBJ2-7; CDR3aa: CASLGGDRGSYEQYF; CDR3nt: TGTGCCAGCCTGGGGGGGGACAGGGGCTCCTACGAGCAGTACTTC
abundance: -; d_gene: -; v_gene: TRBV3-1/TRBV3-2; j_gene: TRBJ2-7; CDR3aa: CASSQVQHFGEQYF; CDR3nt: TGTGCCAGCAGCCAAGTACAACATTTCGGGGAGCAGTACTTC
abundance: -; d_gene: TRBD1; v_gene: TRBV18; j_gene: TRBJ1-1; CDR3aa: CASSPNDRGGTEAFF; CDR3nt: TGTGCCAGCTCACCAAACGACAGGGGGGGCACTGAAGCTTTCTTT
abundance: -; d_gene: -; v_gene: TRBV5-1; j_gene: TRBJ2-7; CDR3aa: CASSLAAGPYEQYF; CDR3nt: TGCGCCAGCAGCTTGGCGGCAGGGCCCTACGAGCAGTACTTC
abundance: -; d_gene: TRBD2; v_gene: TRBV9; j_gene: TRBJ2-7; CDR3aa: CASSPHGTSTHEQYF; CDR3nt: TGTGCCAGCAGCCCCCACGGGACTAGTACTCACGAGCAGTACTTC
abundance: -; d_gene: -; v_gene: TRBV5-4; j_gene: TRBJ1-1; CDR3aa: CASSLTHNLDTEAFF; CDR3nt: TGTGCCAGCAGCTTGACACACAATCTGGACACTGAAGCTTTCTTT
abundance: once; d_gene: -; v_gene: TRBV7-3; j_gene: TRBJ2-1; CDR3aa: CASSFGPGQNNEQFF; CDR3nt: TGTGCCAGCAGCTTTGGACCCGGACAGAACAATGAGCAGTTCTTC
abundance: -; d_gene: TRBD2; v_gene: TRBV28; j_gene: TRBJ2-1; CDR3aa: CASSPLAGGRNEQFF; CDR3nt: TGTGCCAGCAGTCCATTAGCGGGAGGGCGCAATGAGCAGTTCTTC
abundance: -; d_gene: -; v_gene: TRBV30; j_gene: TRBJ1-6; CDR3aa: CAWTLRTDNSPLHF; CDR3nt: TGTGCCTGGACTTTGCGGACAGATAATTCACCCCTCCACTTT
abundance: once; d_gene: -; v_gene: TRBV11-3; j_gene: TRBJ1-5; CDR3aa: CASSPPGVKRSNQPQHF; CDR3nt: TGTGCCAGCAGCCCTCCCGGGGTAAAGCGGAGCAATCAGCCCCAGCATTTT
abundance: -; d_gene: TRBD1; v_gene: TRBV7-3; j_gene: TRBJ2-7; CDR3aa: CASSLTGVSEQYF; CDR3nt: TGTGCCAGCAGCTTGACAGGGGTGTCCGAGCAGTACTTC
abundance: -; d_gene: -; v_gene: TRBV19; j_gene: TRBJ1-6; CDR3aa: CASRDFENSPLHF; CDR3nt: TGTGCCAGCAGGGACTTCGAGAATTCACCCCTCCACTTT
abundance: -; d_gene: TRBD1; v_gene: TRBV6-5; j_gene: TRBJ2-7; CDR3aa: CASRQTGRSYEQYF; CDR3nt: TGTGCCAGCAGGCAGACAGGGCGAAGCTACGAGCAGTACTTC
abundance: -; d_gene: TRBD1; v_gene: TRBV19; j_gene: TRBJ2-1; CDR3aa: CASSIRQGSSYNEQFF; CDR3nt: TGTGCCAGTAGTATCCGACAGGGTAGCTCCTACAATGAGCAGTTCTTC
abundance: -; d_gene: TRBD1; v_gene: TRBV7-2; j_gene: TRBJ2-7; CDR3aa: CASSLGGKGQVAYEQYF; CDR3nt: TGTGCCAGCAGCTTAGGAGGGAAGGGACAGGTAGCCTACGAGCAGTACTTC
abundance: -; d_gene: -; v_gene: TRBV27; j_gene: TRBJ2-1; CDR3aa: CASSLTSNNEQFF; CDR3nt: TGTGCCAGCAGTCTGACTAGTAACAATGAGCAGTTCTTC